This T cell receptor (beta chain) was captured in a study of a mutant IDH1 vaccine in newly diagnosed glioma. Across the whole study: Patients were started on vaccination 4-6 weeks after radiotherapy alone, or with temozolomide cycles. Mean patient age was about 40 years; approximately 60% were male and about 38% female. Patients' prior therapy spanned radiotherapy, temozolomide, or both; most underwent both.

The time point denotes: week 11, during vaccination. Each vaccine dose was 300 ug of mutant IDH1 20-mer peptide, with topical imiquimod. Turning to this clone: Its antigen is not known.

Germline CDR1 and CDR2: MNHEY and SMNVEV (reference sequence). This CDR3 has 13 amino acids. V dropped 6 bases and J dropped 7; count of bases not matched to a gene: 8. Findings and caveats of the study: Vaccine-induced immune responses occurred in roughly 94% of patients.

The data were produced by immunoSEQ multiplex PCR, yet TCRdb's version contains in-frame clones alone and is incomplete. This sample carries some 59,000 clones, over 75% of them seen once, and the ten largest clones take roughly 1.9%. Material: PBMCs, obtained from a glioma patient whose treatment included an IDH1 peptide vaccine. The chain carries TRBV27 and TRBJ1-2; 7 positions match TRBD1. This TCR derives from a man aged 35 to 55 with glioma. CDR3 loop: CASRETGEIGYTF. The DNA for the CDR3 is TGTGCCAGCAGAGAAACAGGGGAAATTGGCTACACCTTC.